A single sample is the source of the 31 T cell receptor beta chains below, sequenced in a study of cytomegalovirus exposure and HLA in healthy donors. PCR involved 60 Vbeta and 13 Jbeta primers. TCRdb's table, derived via immunoSEQ multiplex PCR, lists solely in-frame clones and lacks some. There are 200,000 or so clones in the sample; roughly 84% occur only once, and 1% to 1.5% lies in the top ten. Sample: PBMCs. The origin of the receptors is a human donor in good health.

The rearrangement links TRBV11-3 to TRBJ2-7; D may be TRBD2 (5 bases). The CDR3 sequence is 12 residues long. V shed 4 bases and J shed 3 bases, with 7 bases lying between them. Germline V gives CDR1 SGHNT, CDR2 YENEEA. CDR3 in amino acids: CASSSRDYEQYF. CDR3 bases: TGTGCCAGCAGCTCCCGGGACTACGAGCAGTACTTC.

The chain employs TRBV28 and TRBJ2-7; 8 bases are shared with TRBD1. Germline V gives CDR1 MDHEN, CDR2 SYDVKM. Trimming removed 6 bases from V and 3 bases from J; junction bases left unmatched: 10. This CDR3 comprises 15 residues. CDR3 DNA: TGTGCCAGCAGCATCCCGGACAGGGAGGTCTACGAGCAGTACTTC. This encodes CASSIPDREVYEQYF.

This chain uses TRBV27 with TRBJ2-3; 14 bases agree with TRBD2. The V and J ends lost 6 bases and 1 base, in that order; junction bases with no gene match: 9. The CDR3 runs to 18 residues. The V gene's germline CDR1 is MNHEY and CDR2 SMNVEV (reference sequence). This CDR3 is CASRDPTSGREGTDTQYF. For the CDR3, the DNA is TGTGCCAGCAGAGACCCGACTAGCGGGAGGGAAGGCACAGATACGCAGTATTTT.

The genes are TRBV25-1 and TRBJ2-2, with D possibly matching TRBD2 (5 bases). In germline, CDR1 is MGHDK, CDR2 SYGVNS. Trimming stripped 4 bases from V and 4 bases from J, with 13 bases between. This CDR3 comprises 15 residues. The CDR3 sequence: CASSVYAGFTGELFF. The CDR3 bases are TGTGCCAGCAGTGTTTATGCGGGTTTCACCGGGGAGCTGTTTTTT.

This chain joins TRBV5-1 and TRBJ2-3, with 8 bases that match TRBD1. The germline V gene encodes CDR1 SGHRS and CDR2 YFSETQ. Germline trimming cut 6 bases from V and 6 bases from J; bases unmatched to any gene: 9. The CDR3 loop spans 14 amino acids. This CDR3 is CASTLGQEGDTQYF. Written as DNA, the CDR3 is TGCGCCAGCACTTTGGGACAGGAGGGGGATACGCAGTATTTT.

The chain links TRBV27 to TRBJ2-1; TRBD2 aligns across 11 bases. This CDR3 is built from 18 residues. Germline-derived CDR1 and CDR2 are MNHEY and SMNVEV (reference sequence). Unmatched junction bases numbered 13, after V lost 5 bases and J lost 4 bases. The CDR3 DNA follows: TGTGCCAGCAGTCTAAGCGCTTTGACTAGCGGGGCATACAATGAGCAGTTCTTC. Its protein is CASSLSALTSGAYNEQFF.

This chain links TRBV4-2 with TRBJ1-1; a possible D gene is TRBD1 (5 bases). Between the trimmed V and J ends, which lost 1 base and 6 bases, there was a span of 15 bases. From germline, CDR1 is LGHNA and CDR2 YNFKEQ. This CDR3 region has 15 residues. CDR3 coding DNA: TGTGCCAGCAGCCAAGTCGGGGGTGGGGTACCTGAAGCTTTCTTT. Translated: CASSQVGGGVPEAFF.

This clone appeared a single time. The CDR3 spells CASSLAWAGVAKNIQYF. The CDR3 DNA follows: TGTGCCAGCAGCTTAGCGTGGGCGGGAGTGGCCAAAAACATTCAGTACTTC. The gene calls are TRBV7-8 and TRBJ2-4, with TRBD2 matching over 7 bases. CDR3 length equals 17 residues. The junction had 6 bases not matched to a gene; V was cut back by 0 bases and J by 1 base. Germline CDR1 is SGHVS and CDR2 is FQNEAQ.

The chain joins TRBV18 to TRBJ2-7, with a possible D match to TRBD2 (5 bases). Germline-derived CDR1 and CDR2 are KGHSH and LQKENI. The V end lost 0 bases, the J end lost 2 bases, and 17 bases lay between the germline ends. The CDR3 has 17 amino acids. CDR3: CASSPPRRGGLPYEQYF. The DNA for the CDR3 is TGTGCCAGCTCACCACCTAGGCGCGGCGGGCTTCCCTACGAGCAGTACTTC.

The chain carries TRBV27 and TRBJ1-3; a possible D gene is TRBD1 (5 bases). CDR1 and CDR2 (germline): MNHEY, SMNVEV (reference sequence). The CDR3 extends over 16 amino acids. Trimming stripped 6 bases from V and 2 bases from J, with 17 bases between. The CDR3 sequence: CASSPRAGPAGNTIYF. DNA for the CDR3: TGTGCCAGCAGCCCCCGGGCAGGGCCGGCTGGAAACACCATATATTTT.

This clone showed up just a few times. CDR3 nucleotide sequence: TGCGCCAGCAGCTTGGAAAGCGGGCCCAACTACAATGAGCAGTTCTTC. This codes for CASSLESGPNYNEQFF. The J gene is TRBJ2-1, the V gene TRBV5-1; D may be TRBD2 (6 bases). The CDR3 is 16 residues long. Trimming shortened V by 0 bases and J by 3 bases, and 13 bases separated the two germline ends. Germline-derived CDR1 and CDR2 are SGHRS and YFSETQ. The full variable domain, completed using reference TRBV5-1 and TRBJ2-1, is KAGVTQTPRYLIKTRGQQVTLSCSPISGHRSVSWYQQTPGQGLQFLFEYFSETQRNKGNFPGRFSGRQFSNSRSEMNVSTLELGDSALYLCASSLESGPNYNEQFFGPGTRLTVL.

Points on this clone: At the DNA level, this CDR3 is encoded by other sequences in the same sample as well. The chain recombines TRBV27 with TRBJ2-1; the match to TRBD2 covers 12 bases. The V gene's germline CDR1 is MNHEY and CDR2 SMNVEV (reference sequence). This CDR3 comprises 15 residues. With V trimmed by 5 bases and J by 5 bases, 4 bases remained unmatched. The CDR3 coding sequence is TGTGCCAGCAGTCTGCTAGCGGGAGGGGACAATGAGCAGTTCTTC. Its protein product is CASSLLAGGDNEQFF.

The V call is TRBV9, the J call TRBJ1-1; a weak D match, TRBD1 (5 bases). From germline, CDR1 is SGDLS and CDR2 YYNGEE. Trimming left V 3 bases short and J 10 bases short, with 22 bases between. The CDR3 is 15 amino acids. For the CDR3, the DNA is TGTGCCAGCAGCGGGAGGGGAATCGGATTTTCTGGAGCTTTCTTT. As protein: CASSGRGIGFSGAFF.

The rearrangement uses TRBV4-3 and TRBJ2-7; 10 positions agree with TRBD2. Trimming removed 3 bases from V and 5 bases from J; junction bases left unmatched: 13. This CDR3 is built from 17 residues. Germline V gene data show CDR1 as LGHNA and CDR2 as YSLEER. CDR3 DNA: TGCGCCAGCAGCCAGACCATTGGAGCGGGAGGGCGCGACGAGCAGTACTTC. Translated, it gives CASSQTIGAGGRDEQYF.

The chain combines TRBV19 with TRBJ1-5; unclear D gene. Germline V gives CDR1 LNHDA, CDR2 SQIVND (reference sequence). The length of the CDR3 is 12 residues. The V gene lost 4 bases and the J gene lost 10 bases, with 11 bases spanning the gap. The CDR3 region has the DNA TGTGCCAGTAGTACCAGATTCACACCCCAGCATTTT. It is translated as CASSTRFTPQHF.

The chain combines TRBV11-3 with TRBJ2-5, with 7 nucleotides matching TRBD1. The CDR3 spans 13 residues. J was trimmed by 2 bases and V by 5 bases; bases with no gene match: 2. CDR1 SGHNT and CDR2 YENEEA come from the germline V gene. The CDR3 DNA reads TGTGCCAGCAGCCCGGGACAGCAAGAGACCCAGTACTTC. It is translated as CASSPGQQETQYF.

This rearrangement joins TRBV10-1 to TRBJ2-7, with a tentative D call TRBD1 (6 bases). The CDR3 consists of 14 residues. Per germline, CDR1 WNHNN and CDR2 SYGVQD (reference sequence). V lost 3 bases and J 5 bases, leaving 14 bases between the germline ends. CDR3 nucleotides: TGCGCCAGCAGTGATTACCAGGGGTTCAACGAGCAGTACTTC. Its translation: CASSDYQGFNEQYF.

This chain links TRBV4-3 with TRBJ2-3; 7 nucleotides match TRBD2. Germline loops: CDR1 LGHNA, CDR2 YSLEER. This CDR3 spans 16 amino acids. After removal of 1 base from V and 1 base from J, the junction contained 5 bases not matched to a gene. CDR3 bases: TGCGCCAGCAGCCAAGTAACGGGAGGTGGCACAGATACGCAGTATTTT. Protein: CASSQVTGGGTDTQYF.

The chain uses TRBV7-9 and TRBJ1-4, with 8 positions matching TRBD1. J was trimmed by 5 bases and V by 4 bases; bases with no gene match: 6. The germline gives CDR1 SEHNR, CDR2 FQNEAQ (reference sequence). The CDR3 covers 15 residues. The CDR3 protein is CASSSPRTGNEKLFF. The CDR3 DNA reads TGTGCCAGCAGCTCCCCCCGGACAGGGAATGAAAAACTGTTTTTT.

The rearrangement joins TRBV25-1 to TRBJ1-5; 8 bases map to TRBD1. In germline, CDR1 is MGHDK, CDR2 SYGVNS. This CDR3 is built from 15 residues. Unmatched junction bases numbered 6, after V lost 3 bases and J lost 5 bases. CDR3 loop: CASSDSQGADQPQHF. In DNA form, the CDR3 reads TGTGCCAGCAGTGACAGTCAGGGGGCCGATCAGCCCCAGCATTTT.

This chain joins TRBV7-9 and TRBJ2-2; 7 nucleotides match TRBD1. Germline V gives CDR1 SEHNR, CDR2 FQNEAQ (reference sequence). The CDR3 consists of 17 residues. With 6 bases clipped from V and 4 bases from J, the junction kept 14 bases outside the gene matches. The CDR3 sequence is CASSQRQGQGSTGELFF. CDR3 sequence (DNA): TGTGCCAGCAGTCAGAGACAGGGCCAAGGGAGCACCGGGGAGCTGTTTTTT.

The chain joins TRBV23-1 to TRBJ1-4, with D perhaps TRBD1 (6 bases). TRBV23-1 falls under the ORF class, with uncertain function. The V and J ends lost 7 bases and 10 bases respectively, with 16 bases between them. The CDR3 has 13 amino acids. The CDR3 sequence is CASTKTGRGKLFF. DNA of the CDR3: TGCGCCAGCACGAAAACAGGGAGGGGAAAACTGTTTTTT.

The genes are TRBV4-3 and TRBJ2-1, with D perhaps matching TRBD2 (6 bases). Germline values: CDR1 LGHNA, CDR2 YSLEER. The CDR3 has 15 residues. Trimming removed 0 bases from V and 7 bases from J, with 13 bases in between. The CDR3: CASSQDPTSLNEQFF. CDR3 sequence (DNA): TGCGCCAGCAGCCAAGACCCGACTAGTTTGAATGAGCAGTTCTTC.

This clone was recorded only once. V gene TRBV18 combines with J gene TRBJ2-2; possible D gene TRBD1, 5 bases. V was trimmed by 5 bases and J by 0 bases, leaving 7 bases between them. The CDR3 is 14 amino acids. The germline CDR1 and CDR2 sequences are KGHSH and LQKENI. DNA for the CDR3: TGTGCCAGCTCATCGACAGCGAACACCGGGGAGCTGTTTTTT. Its protein product is CASSSTANTGELFF. The entire variable domain, with the rest obtained from reference TRBV18 and TRBJ2-2, is as follows: NAGVMQNPRHLVRRRGQEARLRCSPMKGHSHVYWYRQLPEEGLKFMVYLQKENIIDESGMPKERFSAEFPKEGPSILRIQQVVRGDSAAYFCASSSTANTGELFFGEGSRLTVL.

The chain's CDR3 is CASSRDREAEAFF. CDR3 DNA sequence: TGTGCCAGCAGCCGGGACAGGGAAGCTGAAGCTTTCTTT. The chain links TRBV7-3 to TRBJ1-1; TRBD1 matches 9 bases. CDR1 is SGHTA, CDR2 FQGTGA, per germline. CDR3 size: 13 residues. With V trimmed by 5 bases and J by 6 bases, 4 bases remained unmatched.

V usage is TRBV28 and J usage is TRBJ2-7; D might be TRBD1 (6 bases). Trimming left V 4 bases short and J 4 bases short, with 11 bases between. The CDR3 contains 13 residues. Germline V lookup: CDR1 MDHEN, CDR2 SYDVKM. Here the CDR3 DNA reads TGTGCCAGCAGTTGGGACAAGGAGTACGAGCAGTACTTC. Its translation: CASSWDKEYEQYF. Full variable domain (missing parts from reference TRBV28 and TRBJ2-7): DVKVTQSSRYLVKRTGEKVFLECVQDMDHENMFWYRQDPGLGLRLIYFSYDVKMKEKGDIPEGYSVSREKKERFSLILESASTNQTSMYLCASSWDKEYEQYFGPGTRLTVT.

The rearrangement links TRBV6-5 to TRBJ2-7; 7 nucleotides agree with TRBD1. The CDR3 has 16 amino acids. In germline, CDR1 is MNHEY, CDR2 SVGAGI. The V gene end was trimmed by 0 bases and the J gene end by 4 bases; junction bases not matched to a gene: 9. The CDR3 DNA is TGTGCCAGCAGTTACTCGTTCGGGACAGCTATTTACGAGCAGTACTTC. Its protein is CASSYSFGTAIYEQYF.

The DNA for the CDR3 is TGTGCCAGCAGCTTAAGGTCGGGTCAGCCCCAGCATTTT. Translation: CASSLRSGQPQHF. The chain joins TRBV7-2 to TRBJ1-5; D not certain. V was pared by 2 bases and J by 6 bases, with 8 bases between. CDR3 length: 13 residues. Germline-derived CDR1 and CDR2 are SGHTA and FQGNSA.

The V and J genes are TRBV27 and TRBJ2-1; 7 bases align to TRBD2. This CDR3 region has 13 residues. V trimming: 5 bases; J trimming: 4 bases; junction bases outside the gene matches: 2. Per germline, CDR1 MNHEY and CDR2 SMNVEV (reference sequence). This CDR3 is CASSRSGYNEQFF. CDR3 bases: TGTGCCAGCAGTCGTAGCGGGTACAATGAGCAGTTCTTC.

In DNA, the CDR3 is TGTGCCTGGACTCTTACAGGGGGTATCGCAGATACGCAGTATTTT. Translated: CAWTLTGGIADTQYF. The chain employs TRBV30 and TRBJ2-3, with 8 bases matching TRBD1. CDR1 GTSNPN and CDR2 SVGIG come from the germline V gene (reference sequence). With V trimmed by 4 bases and J by 4 bases, 10 bases remained unmatched. The CDR3 has 15 residues.

CDR3 DNA: TGCAGCGCCCACCCCCCGCGCGAGCAGTACTTC. Translation: CSAHPPREQYF. This chain connects TRBV29-1 to TRBJ2-7; D call uncertain. The CDR3 totals 11 residues. Germline V gene sequence: CDR1 SQVTM, CDR2 ANQGSEA. Deletions cut 7 bases from V and 6 bases from J, with 13 bases between.